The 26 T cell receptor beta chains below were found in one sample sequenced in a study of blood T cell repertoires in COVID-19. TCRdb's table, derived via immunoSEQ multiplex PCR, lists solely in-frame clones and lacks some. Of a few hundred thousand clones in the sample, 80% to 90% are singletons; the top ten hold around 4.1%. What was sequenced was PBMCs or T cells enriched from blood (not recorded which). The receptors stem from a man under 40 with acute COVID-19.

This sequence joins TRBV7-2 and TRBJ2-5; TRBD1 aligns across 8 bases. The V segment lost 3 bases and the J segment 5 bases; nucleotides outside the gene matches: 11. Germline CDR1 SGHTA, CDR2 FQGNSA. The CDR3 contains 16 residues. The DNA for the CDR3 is TGTGCCAGCAGCTTGTCCGCAGGGGGCAAGGGGGAGACCCAGTACTTC. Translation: CASSLSAGGKGETQYF.

The CDR3 spells CASTRDRPHNEKLFF. The CDR3 bases are TGTGCCAGCACTAGGGACAGACCACATAATGAAAAACTGTTTTTT. The chain carries TRBV6-5 and TRBJ1-4; 7 positions match TRBD1. The CDR3 runs to 15 residues. V lost 7 bases and J lost 4; bases outside the gene matches: 9. Germline-derived CDR1 and CDR2 are MNHEY and SVGAGI.

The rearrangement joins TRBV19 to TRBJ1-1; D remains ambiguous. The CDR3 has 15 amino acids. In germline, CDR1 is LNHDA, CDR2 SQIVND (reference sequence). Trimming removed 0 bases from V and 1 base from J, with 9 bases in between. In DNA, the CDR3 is TGTGCCAGTAGTATAGATGGGCAGCCGAACACTGAAGCTTTCTTT. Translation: CASSIDGQPNTEAFF.

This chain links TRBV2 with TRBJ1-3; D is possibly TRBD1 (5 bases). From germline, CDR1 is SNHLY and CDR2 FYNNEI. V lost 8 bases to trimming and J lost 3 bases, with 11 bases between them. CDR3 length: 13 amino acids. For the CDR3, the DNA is TGTGCCAGCCAGGGATTCGGTGGAAACACCATATATTTT. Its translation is CASQGFGGNTIYF.

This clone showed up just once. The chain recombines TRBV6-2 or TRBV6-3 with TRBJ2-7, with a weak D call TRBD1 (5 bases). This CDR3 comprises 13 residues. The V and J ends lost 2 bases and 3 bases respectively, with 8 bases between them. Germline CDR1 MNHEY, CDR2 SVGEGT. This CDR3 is CASSYVTGYEQYV. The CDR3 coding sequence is TGTGCCAGCAGTTACGTTACAGGCTACGAGCAGTACGTC.

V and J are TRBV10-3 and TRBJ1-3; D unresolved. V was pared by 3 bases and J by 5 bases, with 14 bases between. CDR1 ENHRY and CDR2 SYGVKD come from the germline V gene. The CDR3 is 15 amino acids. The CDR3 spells CAISDPGEVRNTIYF. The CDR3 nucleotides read TGTGCCATCAGTGATCCGGGTGAAGTTCGAAACACCATATATTTT.

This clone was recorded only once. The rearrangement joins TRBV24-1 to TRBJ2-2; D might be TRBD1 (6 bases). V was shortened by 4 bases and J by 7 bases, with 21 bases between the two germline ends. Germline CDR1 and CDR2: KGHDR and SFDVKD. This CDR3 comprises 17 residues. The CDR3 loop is CATSDLPGDPMDGELFF. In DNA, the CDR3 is TGTGCCACCAGTGACCTACCAGGGGACCCTATGGACGGGGAGCTGTTTTTT.

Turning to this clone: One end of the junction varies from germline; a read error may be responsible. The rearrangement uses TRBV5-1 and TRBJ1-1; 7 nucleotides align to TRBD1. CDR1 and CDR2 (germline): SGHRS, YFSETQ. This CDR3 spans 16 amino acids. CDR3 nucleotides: TGTGCCAGCAGCTTGGGGACGCACAGGGGGAACACTGAAGCTTTCTTT. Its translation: CASSLGTHRGNTEAFF.

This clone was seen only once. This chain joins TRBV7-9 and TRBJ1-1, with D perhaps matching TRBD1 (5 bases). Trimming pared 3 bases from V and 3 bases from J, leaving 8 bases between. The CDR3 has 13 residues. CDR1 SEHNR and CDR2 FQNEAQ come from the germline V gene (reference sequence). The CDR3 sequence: CASSLSGDTEAFF. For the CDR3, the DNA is TGTGCCAGCAGCTTGTCGGGGGACACTGAAGCTTTCTTT.

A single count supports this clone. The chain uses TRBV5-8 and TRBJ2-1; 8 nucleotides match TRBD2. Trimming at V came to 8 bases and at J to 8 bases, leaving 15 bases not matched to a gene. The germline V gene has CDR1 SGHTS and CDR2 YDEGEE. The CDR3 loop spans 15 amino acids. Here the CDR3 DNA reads TGTGCCAGTAACTCCGGGACTAGATTTTTTTATGAGCAGTTCTTC. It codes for CASNSGTRFFYEQFF.

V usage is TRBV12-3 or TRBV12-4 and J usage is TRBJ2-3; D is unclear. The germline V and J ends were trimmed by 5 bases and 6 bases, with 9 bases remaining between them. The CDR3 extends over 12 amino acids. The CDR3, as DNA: TGTGCCAGCAGTATAACTGCGGATACGCAGTATTTT. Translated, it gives CASSITADTQYF.

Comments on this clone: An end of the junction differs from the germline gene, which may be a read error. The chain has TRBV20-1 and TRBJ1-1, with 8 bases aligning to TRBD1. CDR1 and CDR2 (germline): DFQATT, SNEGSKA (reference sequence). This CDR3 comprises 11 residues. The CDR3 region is CSARSGQGRIF. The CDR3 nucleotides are TGCAGTGCTAGATCTGGACAGGGTCGGATCTTT.

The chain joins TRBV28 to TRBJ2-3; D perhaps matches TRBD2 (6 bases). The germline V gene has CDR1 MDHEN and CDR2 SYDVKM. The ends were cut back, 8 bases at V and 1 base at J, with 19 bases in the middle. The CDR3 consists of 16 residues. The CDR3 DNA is TGTGCCAGCCGTCGATTGGGAGGCGGGGGCACAGATACGCAGTATTTT. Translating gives CASRRLGGGGTDTQYF.

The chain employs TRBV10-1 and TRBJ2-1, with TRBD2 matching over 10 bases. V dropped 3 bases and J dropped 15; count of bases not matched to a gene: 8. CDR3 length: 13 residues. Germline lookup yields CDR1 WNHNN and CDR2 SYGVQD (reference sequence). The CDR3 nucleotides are TGCGCCAGCAGTGAAAGCGGGGGGGCCGTACCGTTCTTC. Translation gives CASSESGGAVPFF.

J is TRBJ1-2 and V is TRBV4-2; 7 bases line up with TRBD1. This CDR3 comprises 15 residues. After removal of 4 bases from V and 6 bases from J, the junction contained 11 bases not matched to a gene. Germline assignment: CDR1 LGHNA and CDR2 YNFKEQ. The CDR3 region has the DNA TGTGCCAGCAGCCCAGGACAGGAAGGAGTTGATGGCTACACCTTC. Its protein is CASSPGQEGVDGYTF.

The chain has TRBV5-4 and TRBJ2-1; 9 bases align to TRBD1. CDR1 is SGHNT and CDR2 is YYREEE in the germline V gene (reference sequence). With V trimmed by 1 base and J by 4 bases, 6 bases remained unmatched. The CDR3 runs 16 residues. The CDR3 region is CASSLNNRGQYNEQFF. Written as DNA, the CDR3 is TGTGCCAGCAGCTTGAACAACAGGGGGCAATACAATGAGCAGTTCTTC.

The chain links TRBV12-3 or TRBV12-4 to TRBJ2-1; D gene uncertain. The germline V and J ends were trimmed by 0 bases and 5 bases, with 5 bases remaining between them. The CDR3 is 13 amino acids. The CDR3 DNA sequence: TGTGCCAGCAGTTTAGCCCGTCACAATGAGCAGTTCTTC. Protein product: CASSLARHNEQFF.

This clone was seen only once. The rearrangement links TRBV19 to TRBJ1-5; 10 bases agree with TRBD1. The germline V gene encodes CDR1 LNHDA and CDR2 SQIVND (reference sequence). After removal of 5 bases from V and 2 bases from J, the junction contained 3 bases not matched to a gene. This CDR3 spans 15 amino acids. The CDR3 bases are TGTGCCAGTAGTCTCGGGACAGGGGGCAATCAGCCCCAGCATTTT. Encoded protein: CASSLGTGGNQPQHF.

Written as DNA, the CDR3 is TGCGCCAGCCTAATTCACCCCAAACGGCAGTACGTC. It translates to CASLIHPKRQYV. The rearrangement uses TRBV5-1 and TRBJ2-7; D is uncertain. V dropped 7 bases and J dropped 9 bases, with 17 bases sitting between them. The germline V gene has CDR1 SGHRS and CDR2 YFSETQ. The CDR3 contains 12 residues.

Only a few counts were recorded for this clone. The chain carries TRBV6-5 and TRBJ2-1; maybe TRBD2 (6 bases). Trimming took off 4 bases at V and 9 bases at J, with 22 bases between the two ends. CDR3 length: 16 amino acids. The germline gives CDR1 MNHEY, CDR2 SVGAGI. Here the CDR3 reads CASSFSARGVGGEQFF. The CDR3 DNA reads TGTGCCAGCAGTTTTTCAGCTCGCGGGGTGGGGGGTGAGCAGTTCTTC.

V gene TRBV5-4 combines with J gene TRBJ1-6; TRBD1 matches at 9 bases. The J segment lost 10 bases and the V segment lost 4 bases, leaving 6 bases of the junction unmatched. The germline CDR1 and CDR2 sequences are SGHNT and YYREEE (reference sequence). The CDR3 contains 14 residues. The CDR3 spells CASSPQGADSPLHF. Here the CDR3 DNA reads TGTGCCAGCAGCCCACAGGGGGCGGACTCACCCCTCCACTTT.

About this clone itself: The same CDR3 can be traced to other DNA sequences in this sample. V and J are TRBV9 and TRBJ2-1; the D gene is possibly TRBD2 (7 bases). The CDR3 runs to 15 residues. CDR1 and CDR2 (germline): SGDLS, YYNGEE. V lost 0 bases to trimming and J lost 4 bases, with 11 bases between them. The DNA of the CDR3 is TGTGCCAGCAGCGTAGCAAGCGGGACATACAATGAGCAGTTCTTC. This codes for CASSVASGTYNEQFF.

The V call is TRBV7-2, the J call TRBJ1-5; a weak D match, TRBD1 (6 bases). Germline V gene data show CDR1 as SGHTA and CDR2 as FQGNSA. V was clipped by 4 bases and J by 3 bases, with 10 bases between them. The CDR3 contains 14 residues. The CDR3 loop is CASSSTGYNQPQHF. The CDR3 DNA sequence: TGTGCCAGCAGCTCAACAGGGTACAATCAGCCCCAGCATTTT.

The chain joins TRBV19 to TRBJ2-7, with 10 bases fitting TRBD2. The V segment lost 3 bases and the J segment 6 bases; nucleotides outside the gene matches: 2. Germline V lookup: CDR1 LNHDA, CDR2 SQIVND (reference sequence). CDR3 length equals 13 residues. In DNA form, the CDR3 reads TGTGCCAGTAGTATCACTAGCGGGACCGAGCAGTACGTC. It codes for CASSITSGTEQYV.

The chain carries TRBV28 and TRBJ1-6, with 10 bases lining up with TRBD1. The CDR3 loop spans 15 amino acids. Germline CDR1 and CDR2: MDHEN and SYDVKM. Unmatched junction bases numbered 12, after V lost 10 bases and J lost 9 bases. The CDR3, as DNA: TGTGCCACAAGGGACAGGGGAAAGCCAAGTTCACCCCTCCACTTT. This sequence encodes CATRDRGKPSSPLHF.

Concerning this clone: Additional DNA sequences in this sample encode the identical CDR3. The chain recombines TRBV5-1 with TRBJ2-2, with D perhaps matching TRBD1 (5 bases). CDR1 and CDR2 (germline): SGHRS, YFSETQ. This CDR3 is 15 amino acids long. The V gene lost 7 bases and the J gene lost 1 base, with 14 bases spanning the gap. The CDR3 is CASSLAQGNTGELFF. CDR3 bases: TGCGCCAGCTCGCTGGCCCAGGGGAACACCGGGGAGCTGTTTTTT. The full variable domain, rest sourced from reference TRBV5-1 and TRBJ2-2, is KAGVTQTPRYLIKTRGQQVTLSCSPISGHRSVSWYQQTPGQGLQFLFEYFSETQRNKGNFPGRFSGRQFSNSRSEMNVSTLELGDSALYLCASSLAQGNTGELFFGEGSRLTVL.